A single sample gave rise to the 9 T cell receptor beta chains below, sequenced in a study of vaccination and CD4 T cells after COVID-19. An Oncomine TCR Beta short-read assay was used to sequence the DNA from cultured CD4+ T cells. One entry per CDR3 protein, called by TCRdb with MiXCR from the PCR reads. Of some 18,000 distinct CDR3 sequences listed, around 58% are singletons. Sample treatment: approximately nine-day PBMC culture with coronavirus spike peptide pools or control peptides (ViraFEST assay). Their antigens are not known. The source material was CD4+ T cells from blood, cultured in vitro. Receptors originate from a human donor who had recovered from COVID-19.

The chain employs TRBV7-2 and TRBJ2-3, with D unresolved. This CDR3 comprises 17 residues. The germline gives CDR1 SGHTA, CDR2 FQGNSA. The V and J ends lost 0 bases and 0 bases respectively, with 13 bases between them. CDR3 bases: TGTGCCAGCAGCTTAGCATGGATGGGTATTAGCACAGATACGCAGTATTTT. Translating gives CASSLAWMGISTDTQYF.

This rearrangement joins TRBV24-1 to TRBJ2-7, with TRBD2 matching over 12 bases. V shed 3 bases, J shed 1 base, and the junction held 3 bases outside the gene matches. The CDR3 loop spans 16 amino acids. The V gene's germline CDR1 is KGHDR and CDR2 SFDVKD. The CDR3 nucleotides read TGTGCCACCAGTGATAGCGGACTAGCGGGGTCCTACGAGCAGTACTTC. Encoded protein: CATSDSGLAGSYEQYF.

The chain recombines TRBV15 with TRBJ2-5; perhaps D is TRBD1 or TRBD2 (5 bases each). Trimming removed 3 bases at V and 5 bases at J, with 10 bases between. Germline CDR1 LNHNV, CDR2 YYDKDF (reference sequence). The CDR3 contains 13 residues. CDR3 loop: CATSSRGGETQYF. DNA for the CDR3: TGTGCCACCAGCAGCCGGGGCGGGGAGACCCAGTACTTC.

The CDR3 loop is CASSPPSIAGAEQFF. The CDR3 nucleotides read TGTGCCAGCAGCCCCCCCTCGATAGCGGGAGCTGAGCAGTTCTTC. The rearrangement uses TRBV6-1 and TRBJ2-1; 9 nucleotides line up with TRBD2. CDR1 is MNHNS, CDR2 SASEGT, per germline. This CDR3 comprises 15 residues. V lost 6 bases and J lost 9; bases outside the gene matches: 12.

This clonotype was recorded a few times. CDR3 loop: CSAFNTEAFF. The CDR3 coding sequence is TGCAGTGCCTTCAACACTGAAGCTTTCTTT. J is TRBJ1-1 and V is TRBV20-1, with D hard to call. The V end lost 6 bases, the J end lost 2 bases, and 4 bases lay between the germline ends. This CDR3 contains 10 residues. The germline V gene has CDR1 DFQATT and CDR2 SNEGSKA (reference sequence).

This chain links TRBV15 with TRBJ1-2; perhaps TRBD1 as D (5 bases). The CDR3 extends over 13 amino acids. V was cut by 1 base and J by 9 bases, with 12 bases left in between. The germline gives CDR1 LNHNV, CDR2 YYDKDF (reference sequence). The CDR3 spells CATSRVYEGSYTF. Written as DNA, the CDR3 is TGTGCCACCAGCAGAGTCTACGAGGGGAGCTACACCTTC.

This chain uses TRBV6-1 with TRBJ2-3; a possible D gene is TRBD1 (6 bases). This CDR3 region has 16 residues. The ends were cut back, 4 bases at V and 0 bases at J, with 14 bases in the middle. Germline CDR1 MNHNS, CDR2 SASEGT. The CDR3 region has the DNA TGTGCCAGCAGTGGACCCGAGGGGGTTAGCACAGATACGCAGTATTTT. Translated: CASSGPEGVSTDTQYF.

The chain links TRBV5-1 to TRBJ1-1, with TRBD1 matching 8 bases. V lost 0 bases to trimming and J lost 5 bases; unmatched junction nucleotides: 6. CDR3 length equals 15 residues. Germline CDR1 SGHRS, CDR2 YFSETQ. CDR3 amino acids: CASSLGDRRRTEAFF. As DNA, the CDR3 is TGCGCCAGCAGCTTGGGGGACAGGAGGAGGACTGAAGCTTTCTTT.

The chain employs TRBV5-6 and TRBJ1-2; the D is unclear. The V gene lost 6 bases and the J gene lost 4 bases, with 10 bases spanning the gap. Germline V CDR1 and CDR2: SGHDT, YYEEEE. The CDR3 spans 12 residues. The CDR3 protein is CASTSGSYGYTF. The CDR3 DNA follows: TGTGCCAGCACCTCGGGCAGCTATGGCTACACCTTC.